The 28 T cell receptor beta chains in this list originate from one sample, sequenced in a study of cytomegalovirus exposure and HLA in healthy donors. Measured with immunoSEQ multiplex PCR; TCRdb has only the in-frame clones, and not every one. Seen here are tens of thousands of clones, approximately 90% observed once, and the top ten hold 3.8%. Sequenced sample: PBMCs. These receptors were collected from a woman younger than 30 in good health and CMV-seropositive.

The chain has TRBV6-6 and TRBJ2-7; TRBD1 matches at 8 bases. Per the germline V gene, CDR1 is MNHNY and CDR2 is SVGAGI (reference sequence). Losses at the gene ends were 0 bases for V and 4 bases for J; bases not matched to a gene: 5. The CDR3 is made up of 15 amino acids. The CDR3 sequence is CASSYSEDRGYEQYF. The DNA of the CDR3 is TGTGCCAGCAGTTACTCGGAAGACAGGGGTTACGAGCAGTACTTC.

The V and J genes are TRBV6-5 and TRBJ2-2; no reliable D call. This CDR3 contains 14 residues. Germline V gene sequence: CDR1 MNHEY, CDR2 SVGAGI. Trimming stripped 0 bases from V and 4 bases from J, with 6 bases between. Written as DNA, the CDR3 is TGTGCCAGCAGTTACTCGGGCAGCACCGGGGAGCTGTTTTTT. Encoded protein: CASSYSGSTGELFF.

The gene calls are TRBV2 and TRBJ2-1; unclear D gene. Germline V gene lookup returns CDR1 SNHLY and CDR2 FYNNEI. This CDR3 region has 15 residues. The germline V and J ends were trimmed by 2 bases and 2 bases, with 10 bases remaining between them. DNA for the CDR3: TGTGCCAGCAGTGAAAGTGGGCCTACCTACAATGAGCAGTTCTTC. The encoded protein is CASSESGPTYNEQFF.

The chain combines TRBV9 with TRBJ2-1, with D perhaps TRBD2 (6 bases). V was shortened by 4 bases and J by 10 bases, with 12 bases between the two germline ends. Germline V gene sequence: CDR1 SGDLS, CDR2 YYNGEE. The CDR3 totals 12 residues. CDR3 DNA: TGTGCCAGCAGCCTCCTGGCGGGGGAGCAGTTCTTC. Encoded protein: CASSLLAGEQFF. The full variable domain, completed using reference TRBV9 and TRBJ2-1, is DSGVTQTPKHLITATGQRVTLRCSPRSGDLSVYWYQQSLDQGLQFLIQYYNGEERAKGNILERFSAQQFPDLHSELNLSSLELGDSALYFCASSLLAGEQFFGPGTRLTVL.

The rearrangement joins TRBV6-5 to TRBJ2-7; 9 nucleotides align to TRBD2. After removal of 0 bases from V and 4 bases from J, the junction contained 7 bases not matched to a gene. Germline CDR1 is MNHEY and CDR2 is SVGAGI. This CDR3 contains 16 residues. The CDR3 spells CASSYSRGSGRYEQYF. The CDR3 region has the DNA TGTGCCAGCAGTTACTCTCGGGGTAGCGGGAGATACGAGCAGTACTTC.

The chain has TRBV25-1 and TRBJ1-4, with a weak D call TRBD1 (6 bases). The CDR3 has 14 residues. V was pared by 1 base and J by 7 bases, with 10 bases between. CDR1 is MGHDK, CDR2 SYGVNS, per germline. Here the CDR3 DNA reads TGTGCCAGCAGTGAATTAACAGGGCCTGAAAAACTGTTTTTT. It specifies CASSELTGPEKLFF. Complete variable domain (other parts from reference TRBV25-1 and TRBJ1-4): EADIYQTPRYLVIGTGKKITLECSQTMGHDKMYWYQQDPGMELHLIHYSYGVNSTEKGDLSSESTVSRIRTEHFPLTLESARPSHTSQYLCASSELTGPEKLFFGSGTQLSVL.

CDR3 sequence (DNA): TGTGCCAGCAGTACCGACAGATATAGCAATCAGCCCCAGCATTTT. This gives the protein CASSTDRYSNQPQHF. The chain links TRBV6-6 to TRBJ1-5; perhaps TRBD1 as D (5 bases). V lost 5 bases and J lost 0, with 11 bases in between. The germline CDR1 and CDR2 sequences are MNHNY and SVGAGI (reference sequence). The CDR3 has 15 residues.

The chain combines TRBV27 with TRBJ2-3; D unresolved. This CDR3 spans 13 amino acids. V was shortened by 3 bases and J by 0 bases, with 4 bases between the two germline ends. From germline, CDR1 is MNHEY and CDR2 SMNVEV (reference sequence). The CDR3 bases are TGTGCCAGCAGTTTGCGAAGCACAGATACGCAGTATTTT. This translates into CASSLRSTDTQYF.

The chain couples TRBV14 to TRBJ2-7, with a possible D match to TRBD1 (5 bases). CDR1 and CDR2 from the germline V gene are SGHDN and FVKESK. V lost 1 base, J lost 3 bases, and 22 bases lay in between. The CDR3 consists of 18 residues. The CDR3 region is CASSQVWEKQAVYYEQYF. The CDR3 bases are TGTGCCAGCAGCCAAGTGTGGGAAAAACAGGCGGTGTACTACGAGCAGTACTTC.

This chain links TRBV4-3 with TRBJ2-1; D possibly corresponds to TRBD2 (5 bases). V gave up 1 base and J gave up 0 bases, with 16 bases separating them. CDR3 size: 18 residues. Per germline, CDR1 LGHNA and CDR2 YSLEER. CDR3 region: CASSQGDRTYNSYNEQFF. As DNA, the CDR3 is TGCGCCAGCAGCCAAGGCGATAGGACTTATAACTCCTACAATGAGCAGTTCTTC.

The chain has TRBV4-2 and TRBJ1-5, with D possibly TRBD1 on 5 matching bases. Trimming shortened V by 0 bases and J by 5 bases, and 11 bases separated the two germline ends. Germline lookup yields CDR1 LGHNA and CDR2 YNFKEQ. CDR3 size: 15 residues. CDR3 amino acids: CASSQDRQPHQPQHF. The DNA of the CDR3 is TGTGCCAGCAGCCAAGATCGACAGCCTCATCAGCCCCAGCATTTT.

The chain joins TRBV6-6 to TRBJ1-4; D is possibly TRBD1 (5 bases). The V end lost 6 bases, the J end lost 8 bases, and 16 bases lay between the germline ends. Germline V gene lookup returns CDR1 MNHNY and CDR2 SVGAGI (reference sequence). This CDR3 is 14 amino acids long. CDR3 region: CASSYVQGSEKLFF. CDR3 in DNA: TGTGCCAGCAGCTATGTGCAGGGAAGCGAAAAACTGTTTTTT.

This clone was picked up one time. The gene calls are TRBV27 and TRBJ2-5, with a tentative D call TRBD2 (6 bases). The CDR3 loop spans 14 amino acids. Germline V gene sequence: CDR1 MNHEY, CDR2 SMNVEV (reference sequence). Trimming pared 6 bases from V and 1 base from J, leaving 12 bases between. Written as DNA, the CDR3 is TGTGCCAGCAGCGGGGGACTTTCCCAAGAGACCCAGTACTTC. Its translation: CASSGGLSQETQYF.

This chain joins TRBV6-1 and TRBJ1-2, with D possibly being TRBD1 (6 bases). With 3 bases removed from V and 1 base from J, the gap between germline ends came to 12 bases. CDR3 size: 15 residues. Looked up from germline, CDR1 is MNHNS and CDR2 is SASEGT. The CDR3 sequence is CASSDVGALNYGYTF. The CDR3 bases are TGTGCCAGCAGTGATGTGGGGGCGCTTAACTATGGCTACACCTTC.

V gene TRBV28 combines with J gene TRBJ2-7, with D possibly matching TRBD1 (6 bases). V was pared by 6 bases and J by 3 bases, with 12 bases between. From germline, CDR1 is MDHEN and CDR2 SYDVKM. The length of the CDR3 is 13 residues. CDR3 sequence: CASRQGRRYEQYF. Written as DNA, the CDR3 is TGTGCCAGCAGACAGGGACGCCGCTACGAGCAGTACTTC.

The V and J genes are TRBV19 and TRBJ2-3; 10 bases are shared with TRBD1. The germline V gene encodes CDR1 LNHDA and CDR2 SQIVND (reference sequence). The CDR3 sequence is 16 residues long. The V segment lost 5 bases and the J segment 1 base; nucleotides outside the gene matches: 6. CDR3 sequence: CASSLTGGGGTDTQYF. CDR3 in DNA: TGTGCCAGTAGTCTGACAGGGGGCGGTGGCACAGATACGCAGTATTTT.

V gene TRBV7-6 combines with J gene TRBJ2-1; tentative D call: TRBD1 (5 bases). V was clipped by 1 base and J by 10 bases, with 14 bases between them. The CDR3 runs 14 residues. Germline V gene sequence: CDR1 SGHVS, CDR2 FNYEAQ. The CDR3 sequence is CASSLEWGLGEQFF. As DNA, the CDR3 is TGTGCCAGCAGCTTAGAGTGGGGCCTGGGGGAGCAGTTCTTC.

V gene TRBV19 combines with J gene TRBJ2-3; perhaps TRBD1 as D (5 bases). CDR1 is LNHDA and CDR2 is SQIVND in the germline V gene (reference sequence). The CDR3 loop spans 12 amino acids. Between the trimmed V and J ends, which lost 2 bases and 8 bases, there was a span of 8 bases. CDR3 sequence: CASSISQGTQYF. CDR3 coding DNA: TGTGCCAGTAGTATATCCCAGGGTACGCAGTATTTT.

This clone was seen only once. The V and J genes are TRBV27 and TRBJ2-7, with 8 bases fitting TRBD2. J lost 4 bases, V lost 0 bases, and 2 bases had no gene match. The germline gives CDR1 MNHEY, CDR2 SMNVEV (reference sequence). CDR3 length equals 14 residues. The CDR3 protein is CASSLSGLAYEQYF. CDR3 nucleotides: TGTGCCAGCAGTTTATCCGGACTAGCATACGAGCAGTACTTC.

CDR3: CAWTAGEDTQYF. Written as DNA, the CDR3 is TGTGCCTGGACGGCGGGAGAGGATACGCAGTATTTT. The V call is TRBV30, the J call TRBJ2-3; TRBD2 agrees at 7 bases. V dropped 4 bases and J dropped 6; count of bases not matched to a gene: 4. The V gene's germline CDR1 is GTSNPN and CDR2 SVGIG (reference sequence). CDR3 length: 12 residues.

The chain couples TRBV5-6 to TRBJ2-7, with 7 bases matching TRBD1. Germline assignment: CDR1 SGHDT and CDR2 YYEEEE. This CDR3 spans 14 amino acids. V trimming: 2 bases; J trimming: 5 bases; junction bases outside the gene matches: 7. CDR3 amino acids: CASSFGTVANEQYF. In DNA, the CDR3 is TGTGCCAGCAGCTTCGGGACAGTCGCCAACGAGCAGTACTTC.

The rearrangement uses TRBV9 and TRBJ2-1; 14 nucleotides align to TRBD2. Germline-derived CDR1 and CDR2 are SGDLS and YYNGEE. The CDR3 loop spans 16 amino acids. V shed 4 bases, J shed 6 bases, and the junction held 6 bases outside the gene matches. The DNA for the CDR3 is TGTGCCAGCAGCCCCGGGACTAGCGGGAGCCGCAATGAGCAGTTCTTC. This codes for CASSPGTSGSRNEQFF.

V and J are TRBV6-5 and TRBJ1-1; possibly TRBD1 for D (6 bases). V lost 8 bases to trimming and J lost 1 base, with 14 bases between them. This CDR3 has 14 amino acids. Germline loops: CDR1 MNHEY, CDR2 SVGAGI. CDR3 loop: CASGETGWNTEAFF. In DNA, the CDR3 is TGTGCCAGCGGAGAGACAGGTTGGAACACTGAAGCTTTCTTT.

J is TRBJ2-7 and V is TRBV5-4; 7 positions agree with TRBD1. This CDR3 has 15 residues. Germline V gene sequence: CDR1 SGHNT, CDR2 YYREEE (reference sequence). Losses at the gene ends were 2 bases for V and 2 bases for J; bases not matched to a gene: 7. CDR3 protein: CASSLRPTGAYEQYF. The DNA of the CDR3 is TGTGCCAGCAGCTTAAGGCCTACAGGGGCCTACGAGCAGTACTTC.

This clone appeared a single time. The rearrangement joins TRBV7-9 to TRBJ1-3; D might be TRBD1 (5 bases). CDR3 length: 17 amino acids. V lost 2 bases and J lost 0, with 14 bases in between. CDR1 SEHNR and CDR2 FQNEAQ come from the germline V gene (reference sequence). This chain's CDR3 is CASSLNGVRASGNTIYF. The CDR3 bases are TGTGCCAGCAGCTTAAATGGGGTCAGGGCCTCTGGAAACACCATATATTTT.

The chain combines TRBV27 with TRBJ2-1, with 14 nucleotides matching TRBD2. CDR1 and CDR2 (germline): MNHEY, SMNVEV (reference sequence). The CDR3 extends over 19 amino acids. Losses at the gene ends were 5 bases for V and 3 bases for J; bases not matched to a gene: 12. The CDR3 nucleotides are TGTGCCAGCAGTCCCACCGGGACTAGCGGGAGAGAATTCTACAATGAGCAGTTCTTC. Its protein is CASSPTGTSGREFYNEQFF.

CDR3 residues: CASSLVPGVAGGYTF. Written as DNA, the CDR3 is TGTGCCAGCAGCTTGGTCCCAGGGGTGGCCGGGGGCTACACCTTC. The V gene is TRBV5-6, the J gene TRBJ1-2; perhaps TRBD1 as D (6 bases). V was cut by 0 bases and J by 8 bases, with 17 bases left in between. The CDR3 has 15 residues. The germline CDR1 and CDR2 sequences are SGHDT and YYEEEE.

The chain combines TRBV7-9 with TRBJ2-5, with 8 bases identical to TRBD1. The germline gives CDR1 SEHNR, CDR2 FQNEAQ (reference sequence). The ends lost 2 bases at V and 7 bases at J; junction bases unmatched: 9. This CDR3 has 15 residues. As DNA, the CDR3 is TGTGCCAGCAGCTTACCGGGACAGGCCATGAGGACCCAGTACTTC. Translation gives CASSLPGQAMRTQYF.